A single sample is the source of the 21 T cell receptor beta chains below, sequenced in a study of cytomegalovirus exposure and HLA in healthy donors. Researchers ran the PCR with 60 Vbeta and 13 Jbeta primers. TCRdb's copy holds only in-frame clones and misses some; the assay was immunoSEQ multiplex PCR. The sample gives under 85,000 clones, around 81% of which show up once; 1.6% is in the top ten. Sequenced input: PBMCs. The receptors were gathered from a man in his forties or fifties in good health and CMV-seronegative.

The chain recombines TRBV4-1 with TRBJ2-7, with 12 positions matching TRBD2. The germline CDR1 and CDR2 sequences are MGHRA and YSYEKL. After removal of 0 bases from V and 4 bases from J, the junction contained 13 bases not matched to a gene. The CDR3 runs 19 residues. The CDR3, as DNA: TGCGCCAGCAGCCAAGATCAGGCTAGCGGGAGGGCCTTAAGGTACGAGCAGTACTTC. Its protein is CASSQDQASGRALRYEQYF.

The J gene is TRBJ2-7, the V gene TRBV30; D is perhaps TRBD1 (7 bases). There are 13 residues in the CDR3. V was clipped by 0 bases and J by 5 bases, with 11 bases between them. Per germline, CDR1 GTSNPN and CDR2 SVGIG (reference sequence). The CDR3 spells CAWSVQGRNEQYF. CDR3 nucleotides: TGTGCCTGGAGTGTACAGGGGAGGAACGAGCAGTACTTC.

The chain has TRBV5-1 and TRBJ2-5; 7 bases align to TRBD1. The ends lost 4 bases at V and 0 bases at J; junction bases unmatched: 3. The CDR3 extends over 14 amino acids. Germline values: CDR1 SGHRS, CDR2 YFSETQ. The CDR3 DNA reads TGCGCCAGCAGCCCTCAGGGGGACCAAGAGACCCAGTACTTC. This encodes CASSPQGDQETQYF.

The CDR3 DNA sequence: TGTGCCAGCAGCTTGGTGTTAGCGGGAATCACAGATACGCAGTATTTT. Amino acid sequence: CASSLVLAGITDTQYF. The chain links TRBV5-4 to TRBJ2-3; 8 nucleotides match TRBD2. The CDR3 has 16 residues. Germline CDR1 is SGHNT and CDR2 is YYREEE (reference sequence). V lost 0 bases to trimming and J lost 2 bases; unmatched junction nucleotides: 5.

The chain links TRBV19 to TRBJ2-2; D ambiguous. The ends were cut back, 5 bases at V and 7 bases at J, with 8 bases in the middle. In germline, CDR1 is LNHDA, CDR2 SQIVND (reference sequence). CDR3 length equals 12 residues. The CDR3 loop reads CASSSLGGELFF. The CDR3 nucleotides read TGTGCCAGTAGTTCCCTCGGCGGGGAGCTGTTTTTT.

The chain uses TRBV5-1 and TRBJ1-1, with D perhaps TRBD1 (5 bases). The CDR3 sequence is 13 residues long. V was shortened by 1 base and J by 8 bases, with 12 bases between the two germline ends. Germline CDR1 and CDR2: SGHRS and YFSETQ. CDR3 residues: CASSLQGRSEAFF. The CDR3, as DNA: TGCGCCAGCAGCTTGCAGGGTAGGTCGGAAGCTTTCTTT. The entire variable domain, with the rest obtained from reference TRBV5-1 and TRBJ1-1, is as follows: KAGVTQTPRYLIKTRGQQVTLSCSPISGHRSVSWYQQTPGQGLQFLFEYFSETQRNKGNFPGRFSGRQFSNSRSEMNVSTLELGDSALYLCASSLQGRSEAFFGQGTRLTVV.

This clone was counted once. This chain links TRBV7-8 with TRBJ1-5, with D unclear. Trimming pared 5 bases from V and 7 bases from J, leaving 15 bases between. Germline-derived CDR1 and CDR2 are SGHVS and FQNEAQ. This CDR3 has 14 residues. CDR3 sequence reads: CASSARAAGQPQHF. The CDR3 coding sequence is TGTGCCAGCAGCGCCCGGGCCGCGGGGCAGCCCCAGCATTTT.

The chain carries TRBV6-1 and TRBJ2-5; 8 bases are shared with TRBD2. Germline lookup yields CDR1 MNHNS and CDR2 SASEGT. Trimming cost V 2 bases and J 1 base; bases outside gene matches: 6. The CDR3 has 16 amino acids. CDR3 region: CASSEQTSASQETQYF. The CDR3 bases are TGTGCCAGCAGTGAACAGACTAGCGCTTCCCAAGAGACCCAGTACTTC.

About this clone: This same CDR3 is encoded by further DNA sequences in the sample. The chain carries TRBV27 and TRBJ2-2, with unresolved D. Germline lookup yields CDR1 MNHEY and CDR2 SMNVEV (reference sequence). This CDR3 comprises 14 residues. V lost 5 bases, J lost 4 bases, and 11 bases lay in between. The CDR3 reads CASSPVSGTGELFF. Here the CDR3 DNA reads TGTGCCAGCAGTCCCGTCTCAGGCACCGGGGAGCTGTTTTTT.

J is TRBJ1-1 and V is TRBV7-8, with D uncertain. The germline gives CDR1 SGHVS, CDR2 FQNEAQ. The CDR3 extends over 15 amino acids. Trimming took 1 base from V and 0 from J, leaving 9 bases between them. CDR3: CASSLGAGMNTEAFF. CDR3 in DNA: TGTGCCAGCAGCTTAGGTGCGGGGATGAACACTGAAGCTTTCTTT.

The rearrangement uses TRBV19 and TRBJ2-3, with D tentatively TRBD1 (5 bases). The CDR3 is 16 residues long. Germline CDR1 and CDR2: LNHDA and SQIVND (reference sequence). The germline V and J ends were trimmed by 9 bases and 1 base, with 20 bases remaining between them. The CDR3: CASHPQGKFGTDTQYF. As DNA, the CDR3 is TGTGCCAGCCACCCTCAGGGAAAGTTTGGCACAGATACGCAGTATTTT.

The gene calls are TRBV5-6 and TRBJ1-1; the D gene is possibly TRBD1 (6 bases). The CDR3 extends over 13 amino acids. Germline assignment: CDR1 SGHDT and CDR2 YYEEEE. V was cut by 4 bases and J by 3 bases, with 10 bases left in between. As DNA, the CDR3 is TGTGCCAGCAGCGTCCAGGGGTACACTGAAGCTTTCTTT. It translates to CASSVQGYTEAFF.

The rearrangement links TRBV19 to TRBJ2-7; TRBD1 matches 9 bases. V lost 5 bases, J lost 3 bases, and 5 bases stayed unmatched. This CDR3 has 14 amino acids. Per the germline V gene, CDR1 is LNHDA and CDR2 is SQIVND (reference sequence). The CDR3 loop is CASSAGTGIYEQYF. The CDR3 nucleotides read TGTGCCAGTAGTGCCGGGACAGGGATCTACGAGCAGTACTTC.

The gene calls are TRBV6-1 and TRBJ2-1, with 12 bases aligning to TRBD2. The CDR3 spans 14 residues. V dropped 6 bases and J dropped 8; count of bases not matched to a gene: 5. Germline V CDR1 and CDR2: MNHNS, SASEGT. The CDR3 spells CASRASGRVDEQFF. In nucleotides, the CDR3 is TGTGCCAGCAGGGCTAGCGGGAGGGTAGATGAGCAGTTCTTC.

This clone came up a few times. The chain employs TRBV6-5 and TRBJ1-1; D is perhaps TRBD1 (6 bases). The germline V gene has CDR1 MNHEY and CDR2 SVGAGI. The germline V and J ends were trimmed by 6 bases and 1 base, with 9 bases remaining between them. The CDR3 loop spans 13 amino acids. The CDR3 DNA reads TGTGCCAGCAGCGGGACACCGAACACTGAAGCTTTCTTT. Amino acid sequence: CASSGTPNTEAFF.

V and J are TRBV10-3 and TRBJ2-5, with 9 bases aligning to TRBD1. J was trimmed by 4 bases and V by 7 bases; bases with no gene match: 7. This CDR3 has 14 amino acids. Germline CDR1 and CDR2: ENHRY and SYGVKD. The CDR3 DNA is TGTGCCATCAAACCGGGACAGGGAGGAGAGACCCAGTACTTC. It encodes CAIKPGQGGETQYF.

The chain recombines TRBV5-6 with TRBJ1-4, with D unresolved. Trimming removed 3 bases at V and 7 bases at J, with 13 bases between. Per germline, CDR1 SGHDT and CDR2 YYEEEE. This CDR3 contains 14 residues. Written as DNA, the CDR3 is TGTGCCAGCAGCTCGAGGGTGGCCGGTGAAAAACTGTTTTTT. Its protein is CASSSRVAGEKLFF.

This rearrangement joins TRBV6-1 to TRBJ1-5; the match to TRBD1 covers 8 bases. CDR3 length: 15 amino acids. Germline assignment: CDR1 MNHNS and CDR2 SASEGT. The V gene end was trimmed by 7 bases and the J gene end by 0 bases; junction bases not matched to a gene: 5. CDR3 region: CASNPTGDSNQPQHF. Here the CDR3 DNA reads TGTGCCAGCAACCCGACAGGGGATAGCAATCAGCCCCAGCATTTT.

The chain has TRBV6-1 and TRBJ1-1; unclear D gene. The CDR3 extends over 15 amino acids. V was clipped by 0 bases and J by 9 bases, with 17 bases between them. Per germline, CDR1 MNHNS and CDR2 SASEGT. For the CDR3, the DNA is TGTGCCAGCAGTGAAGCAGTTAGGAGGTCGGCTCAAGCTTTCTTT. This gives the protein CASSEAVRRSAQAFF.

The table lists this clone with a few counts. Additional DNA sequences in this sample encode the identical CDR3. The V and J genes are TRBV6-1 and TRBJ2-1; 12 bases are a match to TRBD2. The V gene's germline CDR1 is MNHNS and CDR2 SASEGT. The CDR3 is made up of 15 amino acids. The V and J ends lost 1 base and 7 bases, in that order; junction bases with no gene match: 2. CDR3 coding DNA: TGTGCCAGCAGTGAAGGGCTAGCGGGAGGGAATGAGCAGTTCTTC. Residues: CASSEGLAGGNEQFF.

The rearrangement links TRBV19 to TRBJ1-5; D uncertain. The V end was cut by 3 bases, the J end by 2 bases, with 14 bases between. From germline, CDR1 is LNHDA and CDR2 SQIVND (reference sequence). The CDR3 has 16 residues. CDR3 nucleotides: TGTGCCAGTAGTATTATCGGGTTGTGGGGCAATCAGCCCCAGCATTTT. Its translation: CASSIIGLWGNQPQHF. Full variable domain (remainder filled in from reference TRBV19 and TRBJ1-5): DGGITQSPKYLFRKEGQNVTLSCEQNLNHDAMYWYRQDPGQGLRLIYYSQIVNDFQKGDIAEGYSVSREKKESFPLTVTSAQKNPTAFYLCASSIIGLWGNQPQHFGDGTRLSIL.